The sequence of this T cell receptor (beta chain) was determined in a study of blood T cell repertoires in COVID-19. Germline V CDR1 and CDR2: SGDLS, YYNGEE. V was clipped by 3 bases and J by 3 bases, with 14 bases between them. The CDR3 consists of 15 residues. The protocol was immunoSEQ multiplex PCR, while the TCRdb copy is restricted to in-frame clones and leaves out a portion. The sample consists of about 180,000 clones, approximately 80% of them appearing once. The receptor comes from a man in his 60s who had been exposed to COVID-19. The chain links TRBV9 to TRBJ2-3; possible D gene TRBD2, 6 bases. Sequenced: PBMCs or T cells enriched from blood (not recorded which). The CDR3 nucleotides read TGTGCCAGCAGCGCGCTTGGGACTGCTACAGATACGCAGTATTTT. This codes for CASSALGTATDTQYF.